This entry describes one T cell receptor beta chain. These data come from a study of blood T cell repertoires in COVID-19. On the study more broadly: Specimens from acute and convalescent COVID-19 originated in the United States, Italy and Spain. The cDNA or gDNA used as material had been derived from T cells, B-cell-depleted T cells, or PBMCs.

The CDR3 contains 15 residues. Trimming took 7 bases from V and 2 from J, leaving 17 bases between them. Germline assignment: CDR1 ENHRY and CDR2 SYGVKD. Seattle cases were enrolled at active infection and followed longitudinally. As originally analysed: By means of reference gene primer amplification, nucleated cell counts were estimated. Sequencing used immunoSEQ multiplex PCR; TCRdb keeps in-frame clones, though not all of them. V and J calls and clone size are those listed in that table; D and trimming were worked out from the DNA. In the table there are 200,000 to 250,000 clones, 80% to 90% of which are singletons.

The material sequenced was peripheral blood. This clonotype originated in a woman of 80 years or more with COVID-19, enrolled during active disease. The gene calls are TRBV10-3 and TRBJ2-5; D perhaps matches TRBD2 (7 bases). For the CDR3, the DNA is TGTGCCATCAACAAGGGGGGGAGTAAACAAGAGACCCAGTACTTC. Translation gives CAINKGGSKQETQYF.